Listed below are T cell receptor beta chains from one sample, sequenced in a study of blood T cells in healthy people across ages. TCRdb re-called the 5' RACE reads through MiXCR, storing one row per CDR3 protein. The data contain roughly 1,700,000 distinct CDR3 sequences, 25% to 30% of them singletons. Sequencing was performed on blood. The receptors were sampled from a woman aged 30 to 39 in good health. Both conserved end residues are part of each CDR3. Each record gives: clone size, V gene, CDR3 length, J gene, D gene, CDR3 DNA, CDR3 protein. The D gene is left open where the match is weak. For some rows the clone size is stated as once, few or many, or as a class when expanded; others skip it.

many	TRBV29-1	13	TRBJ2-7	-	TGCAGCGTTGCTTTCGGGACGTACTACGAGCAGTACTTC	CSVAFGTYYEQYF
-	TRBV7-2	16	TRBJ1-1	-	TGTGCCAGCAGCTTAGTATTTGGGGCGAGGGACACTGAAGCTTTCTTT	CASSLVFGARDTEAFF
few	TRBV18	14	TRBJ1-4	-	TGTGCCAGCTCACCATACTCAACTAATGAAAAACTGTTTTTT	CASSPYSTNEKLFF
-	TRBV3-1	14	TRBJ1-2	-	TGTGCCAGCAGCTACACTGGAGGCGGTTATGGCTACACCTTC	CASSYTGGGYGYTF
-	TRBV4-2	16	TRBJ2-1	TRBD2	TGTGCCAGCAGCCAAACGCTAGCGGGGGCCTACAATGAGCAGTTCTTC	CASSQTLAGAYNEQFF
many	TRBV4-3	14	TRBJ2-1	-	TGCGCCAGCAGCCAAGATGGGAACTACAATGAGCAGTTCTTC	CASSQDGNYNEQFF
few	TRBV6-1	12	TRBJ2-1	-	TGTGCCAGCAACCTTCAGTACAATGAGCAGTTCTTC	CASNLQYNEQFF
-	TRBV5-1	15	TRBJ1-2	TRBD1	TGCGCCAGCAGCCCCTCCGGGACAGGGGCTTATGGCTACACCTTC	CASSPSGTGAYGYTF
-	TRBV5-1	16	TRBJ2-2	-	TGCGCCAGCAGCATAGGACAGATTACGAACACCGGGGAGCTGTTTTTT	CASSIGQITNTGELFF
-	TRBV7-2	17	TRBJ2-5	TRBD2	TGTGCCAGCACGGGGACGGGGGGATCGGGAGTTTGGGAGACCCAGTACTTC	CASTGTGGSGVWETQYF
few	TRBV5-6	13	TRBJ2-1	TRBD1	TGTGCCAGACCGGGACAGAAATACAATGAGCAGTTCTTC	CARPGQKYNEQFF
-	TRBV12-3/TRBV12-4	13	TRBJ1-2	-	TGTGCCAGCAGTTGGGAAGACGGTAACGGCTACACCTTC	CASSWEDGNGYTF
-	TRBV7-9	15	TRBJ2-3	-	TGTGTCAGCAGCCGCGGGGGCATTGCACTGGATACGCAGTATTTT	CVSSRGGIALDTQYF
many	TRBV5-1	17	TRBJ2-1	TRBD2	TGCGCCAGCAGCCCTGGACTAGCGGGGGACGTCTACAATGAGCAGTTCTTC	CASSPGLAGDVYNEQFF
many	TRBV5-5	17	TRBJ2-1	-	TGTGCCAGCAGCCATAAACCGTGGGTGGATTCGTACAATGAGCAGTTCTTC	CASSHKPWVDSYNEQFF
-	TRBV14	17	TRBJ2-7	-	TGTGCCAGCAGCCAATTTTTGAATGCTAGCAGTTCCTACGAGCAGTACTTC	CASSQFLNASSSYEQYF
few	TRBV5-1	16	TRBJ1-1	TRBD1	TGCGCCAGCAGCTTGGTTTTGACAGGGAGTAACACTGAAGCTTTCTTT	CASSLVLTGSNTEAFF
few	TRBV7-9	15	TRBJ1-4	-	TGTGCCAGCAGCGCGTACGGGGGCTCCCCTGAAAAACTGTTTTTT	CASSAYGGSPEKLFF
-	TRBV12-3/TRBV12-4	14	TRBJ2-7	-	TGTGCCAGCAGTGCAAGCAGGGCCCCCTGGGAGCAGTACTTC	CASSASRAPWEQYF
many	TRBV20-1	15	TRBJ2-3	-	TGCAGTGCTAGACCATTTGGGGTTAGCACAGATACGCAGTATTTT	CSARPFGVSTDTQYF
few	TRBV7-8	18	TRBJ2-3	TRBD1	TGTGCCAGCAGCTTGGGGGACGGGACAGGGATTGTTACAGATACGCAGTATTTT	CASSLGDGTGIVTDTQYF
few	TRBV29-1	13	TRBJ1-1	TRBD1	TGCAGCGTTGGGGACAGGGCCAAGCTGAAAGCTTTCTTT	CSVGDRAKLKAFF
-	TRBV7-2	13	TRBJ2-1	-	TGTGCCAGCAGCTTAGGGGTGGTACGCGAGCAGTTCTTC	CASSLGVVREQFF
-	TRBV29-1	13	TRBJ2-1	-	TGCAGCGTTGTGATCGGGAATCACAATGAGCAGTTCTTC	CSVVIGNHNEQFF
few	TRBV2	13	TRBJ2-3	-	TGTGCCAGCAGTGAATTTAGCACAGATACGCAGTATTTT	CASSEFSTDTQYF
few	TRBV7-9	18	TRBJ2-1	TRBD2	TGTGCCAGCAGCCGTCCCCGGACTAGCGGTGAATTGGACAATGAGCAGTTCTTC	CASSRPRTSGELDNEQFF
many	TRBV10-3	15	TRBJ1-2	-	TGTGCCATCAGTGAGTCGGTCCCGGGGAACTATGGCTACACCTTC	CAISESVPGNYGYTF
-	TRBV5-5	13	TRBJ1-4	-	TGTGCCAGCAACTCATACCCGAGTGAAAAACTGTTTTTT	CASNSYPSEKLFF
-	TRBV6-5	13	TRBJ2-7	-	TGTGCCAGCAGCAACAGGGTCCCCTACGAGCAGTACTTC	CASSNRVPYEQYF
few	TRBV18	13	TRBJ2-7	-	TGTGCCAGCTCACCGGCGGGGCGCTACGAGCAGTACTTC	CASSPAGRYEQYF
few	TRBV28	16	TRBJ2-5	TRBD2	TGTGCCAGCACCATGGGTTTCCGGGGGGGCGTGGAGACCCAGTACTTC	CASTMGFRGGVETQYF
few	TRBV7-9	13	TRBJ1-1	-	TGTGCCAGCAGGCCAGGGGTAGGAACTGAAGCTTTCTTT	CASRPGVGTEAFF
few	TRBV7-2	14	TRBJ2-7	TRBD2	TGTGCCAGCAGATCGTCTAGCGGGGGCTACGAGCAGTACTTC	CASRSSSGGYEQYF
-	TRBV5-1	16	TRBJ2-1	-	TGCGCCAGCAGCTTGGAGGTCCCCGATGGGAGCAATGAGCAGTTCTTC	CASSLEVPDGSNEQFF